This T cell receptor (beta chain) was captured by sequencing in a study of T cell repertoires in cytomegalovirus infection. Across the study: A matching HLA type, together with CMV infection, was signaled by public TCR beta signatures.

TCRdb recomputed calls from the reads with MiXCR, one row per CDR3 protein. Seen here are about 570,000 distinct CDR3 sequences, around two fifths observed once, and the top ten hold over 45%. CDR1 is SGHTA, CDR2 FQGNSA, per germline. V was cut by 2 bases and J by 0 bases, with 17 bases left in between. This CDR3 spans 18 amino acids. The sample holds a few counts of this clonotype. What it binds is not known. Findings and limits, study-wide: The ex vivo response showed dominance by HLA-C-restricted CMV-specific TCR beta clonotypes.

The chain couples TRBV7-2 to TRBJ1-3; the D is unclear. The clonotype comes from a human donor in good health (CMV status not recorded). Some clones in this sample may be carry-over from other donors' samples. Material: cultured PBMCs, obtained from culture after CMV antigen stimulation. CDR3 bases: TGTGCCAGCAGCTTAAGGGCTTGGTCTCGGGGCTCTGGAAACACCATATATTTT. Amino acid sequence: CASSLRAWSRGSGNTIYF.